Shown below are 6 T cell receptor beta chains from a single sample sequenced in a study of blood T cells in healthy people across ages. A second PCR, run for about 7 to 11 cycles, used a sample-barcoded 5' primer plus a J-beta primer mix. TCRdb analysed the 5' RACE reads with MiXCR anew, one entry per CDR3 protein. Of roughly 800,000 distinct CDR3 sequences detected, roughly 60% appear once; the ten largest clones hold 22%. Sequenced input: blood. All receptors derive from a young man in good health.

The V call is TRBV2, the J call TRBJ2-1; TRBD2 aligns across 11 bases. The CDR3 is made up of 16 amino acids. The germline V gene encodes CDR1 SNHLY and CDR2 FYNNEI. The J segment lost 2 bases and the V segment lost 5 bases, leaving 5 bases of the junction unmatched. CDR3: CASSILAGVPYNEQFF. As DNA, the CDR3 is TGTGCCAGCAGTATACTAGCGGGAGTCCCCTACAATGAGCAGTTCTTC.

V and J are TRBV12-3 or TRBV12-4 and TRBJ2-1; no clear D. V was pared by 5 bases and J by 13 bases, with 15 bases between. The CDR3 spans 12 residues. The DNA for the CDR3 is TGTGCCAGCAGTCCTACCTGGGTGACCCAGTTCTTC. Its protein is CASSPTWVTQFF.

The rearrangement uses TRBV14 and TRBJ1-1; D call uncertain. Trimming removed 2 bases at V and 8 bases at J, with 9 bases between. Germline assignment: CDR1 SGHDN and CDR2 FVKESK. The CDR3 has 12 amino acids. The CDR3 nucleotides read TGTGCCAGCAGCCAAAGCACGGGGGAAGCTTTCTTT. This encodes CASSQSTGEAFF.

V usage is TRBV6-2 or TRBV6-3 and J usage is TRBJ2-5; 9 nucleotides line up with TRBD2. The J segment lost 2 bases and the V segment lost 6 bases, leaving 13 bases of the junction unmatched. The CDR3 spans 17 residues. CDR1 is MNHEY and CDR2 is SVGEGT in the germline V gene. CDR3 sequence (DNA): TGTGCCAGCAGCCCCGGGACTAGCACTTCTCTACAAGAGACCCAGTACTTC. Amino acid sequence: CASSPGTSTSLQETQYF.

This clonotype showed up just a few times. The chain has TRBV29-1 and TRBJ1-1; D not resolved. The CDR3 is made up of 11 amino acids. V was shortened by 2 bases and J by 3 bases, with 4 bases between the two germline ends. The germline V gene encodes CDR1 SQVTM and CDR2 ANQGSEA. This CDR3 reads CSVESYTEAFF. The CDR3 DNA sequence: TGCAGCGTTGAATCCTACACTGAAGCTTTCTTT.

With respect to this clonotype: Given a much more abundant clone one base away, this may be a read error. The rearrangement links TRBV3-1 to TRBJ2-6; tentatively, D is TRBD2 (6 bases). Germline-derived CDR1 and CDR2 are LGHDT and YNNKEL (reference sequence). This CDR3 has 15 amino acids. CDR3 in amino acids: CGSSLRLGGANVLTF. CDR3 DNA: TGTGGCAGCAGCCTAAGACTAGGCGGGGCCAACGTCCTGACTTTC.